A single sample is the source of the 6 T cell receptor beta chains below, sequenced in a study of Graves' ophthalmopathy and Graves' hyperthyroidism. TCR beta CDR3 regions were amplified from RNA transcripts. HTBI primers primed a first-round RT-PCR, and a second-round multiplex PCR followed. TCRdb ran MiXCR on the multiplex PCR reads and lists one entry per CDR3 protein. The repertoire holds 650,000 to 900,000 distinct CDR3 sequences, with around 40% as singletons. The specimen was peripheral blood. The source of these receptors is an adult man with Graves' ophthalmopathy.

This clonotype was detected only a few times. This sequence joins TRBV10-3 and TRBJ2-7; 7 nucleotides agree with TRBD1. CDR1 and CDR2 (germline): ENHRY, SYGVKD. The CDR3 is 17 amino acids. The junction had 8 bases not matched to a gene; V was cut back by 0 bases and J by 0 bases. The CDR3 reads CAISESGAGGDSYEQYF. The CDR3 DNA is TGTGCCATCAGTGAGTCGGGCGCAGGGGGTGACTCCTACGAGCAGTACTTC.

As to this clonotype: A much larger clone lies one base from this, so it may be a read error. The chain links TRBV7-9 to TRBJ1-1; D unclear. The germline V gene has CDR1 SEHNR and CDR2 FQNEAQ (reference sequence). V dropped 6 bases and J dropped 5 bases, with 13 bases sitting between them. The length of the CDR3 is 13 residues. The CDR3 sequence is CASSPARGTEAFF. CDR3 nucleotides: TGTGCCAGCAGTCCCGCCAGAGGTACTGAAGCTTTCTTT.

This clonotype has a handful of counts. J is TRBJ2-7 and V is TRBV7-6; no clear D. In germline, CDR1 is SGHVS, CDR2 FNYEAQ. The germline V and J ends were trimmed by 6 bases and 0 bases, with 12 bases remaining between them. This CDR3 has 14 amino acids. In DNA, the CDR3 is TGTGCCAGCAGTTTCCGGCAGTACTCCTACGAGCAGTACTTC. Encoded protein: CASSFRQYSYEQYF.

This clonotype has a handful of counts. J is TRBJ1-2 and V is TRBV2, with 11 bases matching TRBD1. The CDR3 contains 12 residues. CDR1 is SNHLY, CDR2 FYNNEI, per germline. The CDR3, as DNA: TGTGCTAGAGGGGACAGGGGGAATGGCTACACCTTC. Translated: CARGDRGNGYTF. Full variable domain (remainder filled in from reference TRBV2 and TRBJ1-2): EPEVTQTPSHQVTQMGQEVILRCVPISNHLYFYWYRQILGQKVEFLVSFYNNEISEKSEIFDDQFSVERPDGSNFTLKIRSTKLEDSAMYFCARGDRGNGYTFGSGTRLTVV.

Many counts were recorded for this clonotype. J is TRBJ2-7 and V is TRBV9; D is possibly TRBD1 (5 bases). The CDR3 covers 14 residues. Germline V lookup: CDR1 SGDLS, CDR2 YYNGEE. V dropped 0 bases and J dropped 1 base, with 8 bases sitting between them. The CDR3 nucleotides read TGTGCCAGCAGCGTAGGTGACAGATCCTACGAGCAGTACTTC. Encoded protein: CASSVGDRSYEQYF.

This clonotype was seen only a few times. The J gene is TRBJ1-2, the V gene TRBV19; 10 nucleotides agree with TRBD1. The CDR3 runs 16 residues. V trimming: 4 bases; J trimming: 4 bases; junction bases outside the gene matches: 9. Germline assignment: CDR1 LNHDA and CDR2 SQIVND (reference sequence). CDR3 protein: CASSTQTGGVFYGYTF. The CDR3 DNA reads as TGTGCCAGTAGTACCCAGACAGGGGGCGTCTTCTATGGCTACACCTTC.